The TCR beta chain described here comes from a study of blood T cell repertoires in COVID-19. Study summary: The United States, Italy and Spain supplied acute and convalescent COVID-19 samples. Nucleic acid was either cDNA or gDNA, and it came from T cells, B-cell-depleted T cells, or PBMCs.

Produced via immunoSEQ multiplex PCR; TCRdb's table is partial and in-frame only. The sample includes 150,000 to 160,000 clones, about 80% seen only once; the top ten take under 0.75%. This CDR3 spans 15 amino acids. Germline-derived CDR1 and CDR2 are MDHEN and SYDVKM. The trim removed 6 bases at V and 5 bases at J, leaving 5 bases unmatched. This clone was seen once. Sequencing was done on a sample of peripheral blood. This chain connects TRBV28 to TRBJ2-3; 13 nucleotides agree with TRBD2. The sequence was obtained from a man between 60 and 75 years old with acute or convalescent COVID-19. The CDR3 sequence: CASRTSGRFKDTQYF. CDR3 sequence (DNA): TGTGCCAGCAGGACTAGCGGGAGGTTTAAAGATACGCAGTATTTT.